This T cell receptor (beta chain) appears in the sequencing data of a study of OX40 agonist ivuxolimab in advanced cancers. Overall study results and limits: Low normalized T-cell clonal expansion was additionally recorded for some nonresponders.

The CDR3 is made up of 13 amino acids. The V and J ends lost 3 bases and 5 bases, in that order; junction bases with no gene match: 2. The germline V gene has CDR1 SGHKS and CDR2 YYEKEE (reference sequence). Using immunoSEQ multiplex PCR, the repertoire was profiled, and TCRdb retains in-frame clones only, with some absent. The data contain more than 25,000 clones, about 74% of them seen just once; the ten biggest clones take up roughly an eighth. Details on this clone: Antigen specificity is unknown.

The receptor was derived from an adult with an advanced solid tumor such as melanoma, head and neck, liver or kidney cancer. This chain joins TRBV5-5 and TRBJ1-2; 9 nucleotides line up with TRBD1. Sample: CD4+ or CD8+ T cells sorted from blood, taken in a trial of the OX40 agonist ivuxolimab. CDR3 protein: CASSWTGDYGYTF. The CDR3 DNA reads TGTGCCAGCAGCTGGACAGGGGATTATGGCTACACCTTC.